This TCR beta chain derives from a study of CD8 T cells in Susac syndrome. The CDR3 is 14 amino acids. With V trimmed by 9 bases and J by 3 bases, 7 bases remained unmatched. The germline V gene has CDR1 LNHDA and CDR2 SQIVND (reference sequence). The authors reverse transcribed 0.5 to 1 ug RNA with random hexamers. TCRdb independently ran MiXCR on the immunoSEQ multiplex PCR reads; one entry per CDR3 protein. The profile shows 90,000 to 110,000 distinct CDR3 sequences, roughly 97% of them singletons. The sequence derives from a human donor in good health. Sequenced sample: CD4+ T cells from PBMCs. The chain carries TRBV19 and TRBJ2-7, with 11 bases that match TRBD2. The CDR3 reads CASRETSGDYEQYF. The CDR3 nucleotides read TGTGCCAGCAGGGAGACTAGCGGGGACTACGAGCAGTACTTC.